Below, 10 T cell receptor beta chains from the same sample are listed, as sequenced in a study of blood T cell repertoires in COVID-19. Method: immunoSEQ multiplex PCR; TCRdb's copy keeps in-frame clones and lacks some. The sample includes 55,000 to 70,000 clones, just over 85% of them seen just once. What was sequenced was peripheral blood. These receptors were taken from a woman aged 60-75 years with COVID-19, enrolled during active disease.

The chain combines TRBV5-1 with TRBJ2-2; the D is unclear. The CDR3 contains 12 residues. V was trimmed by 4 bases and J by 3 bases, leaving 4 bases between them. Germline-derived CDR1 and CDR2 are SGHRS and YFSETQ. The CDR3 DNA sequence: TGCGCCAGCAGCCTCCACACCGGGGAGCTGTTTTTT. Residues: CASSLHTGELFF.

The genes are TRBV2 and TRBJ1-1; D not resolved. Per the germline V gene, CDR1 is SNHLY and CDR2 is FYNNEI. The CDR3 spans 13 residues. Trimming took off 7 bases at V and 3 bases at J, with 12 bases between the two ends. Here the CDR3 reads CASMWARDTEAFF. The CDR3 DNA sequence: TGTGCCAGCATGTGGGCGAGGGACACTGAAGCTTTCTTT.

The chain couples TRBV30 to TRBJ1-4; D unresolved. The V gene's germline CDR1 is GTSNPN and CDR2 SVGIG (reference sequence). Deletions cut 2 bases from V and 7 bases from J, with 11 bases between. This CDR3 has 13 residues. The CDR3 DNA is TGTGCCTGGAGTACAGTGTTAAGTGAAAAACTGTTTTTT. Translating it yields CAWSTVLSEKLFF.

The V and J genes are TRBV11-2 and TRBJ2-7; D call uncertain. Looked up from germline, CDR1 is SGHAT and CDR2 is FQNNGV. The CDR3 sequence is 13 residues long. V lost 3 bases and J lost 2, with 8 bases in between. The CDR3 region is CASSFGFTYEQYF. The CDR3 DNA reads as TGTGCCAGCAGCTTTGGCTTTACCTACGAGCAGTACTTC.

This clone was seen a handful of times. CDR3 amino acids: CASRRTGGRETQYF. The CDR3 nucleotides read TGTGCCAGTAGAAGAACAGGGGGCCGAGAGACCCAGTACTTC. The chain recombines TRBV19 with TRBJ2-5, with 9 positions matching TRBD1. Germline V gene lookup returns CDR1 LNHDA and CDR2 SQIVND (reference sequence). V dropped 6 bases and J dropped 4; count of bases not matched to a gene: 6. This CDR3 contains 14 residues.

CDR3 in amino acids: CASSHPVIAGSGNTIYF. The CDR3 nucleotides are TGTGCCAGCAGCCACCCAGTTATCGCGGGCTCTGGAAACACCATATATTTT. The chain is built from TRBV6-2 or TRBV6-3 and TRBJ1-3; no clear D gene. The germline gives CDR1 MNHEY, CDR2 SVGEGT. This CDR3 comprises 17 residues. V lost 6 bases and J 0 bases, leaving 18 bases between the germline ends.

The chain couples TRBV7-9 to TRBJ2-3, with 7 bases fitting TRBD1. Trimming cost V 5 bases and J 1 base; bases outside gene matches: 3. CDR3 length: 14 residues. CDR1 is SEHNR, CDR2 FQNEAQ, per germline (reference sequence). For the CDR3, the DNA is TGTGCCAGCAGCCGAACAGGGGGCACAGATACGCAGTATTTT. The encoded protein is CASSRTGGTDTQYF.

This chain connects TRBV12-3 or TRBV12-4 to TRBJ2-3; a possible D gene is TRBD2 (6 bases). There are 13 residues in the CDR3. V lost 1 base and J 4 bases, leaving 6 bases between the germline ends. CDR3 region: CASSLGGADTQYF. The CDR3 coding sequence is TGTGCCAGCAGTTTAGGGGGGGCAGATACGCAGTATTTT.

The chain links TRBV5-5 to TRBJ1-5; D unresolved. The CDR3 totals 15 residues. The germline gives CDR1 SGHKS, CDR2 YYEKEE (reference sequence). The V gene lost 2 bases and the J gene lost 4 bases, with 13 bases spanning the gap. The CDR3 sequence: CASSLTSPRNQPQHF. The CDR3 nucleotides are TGTGCCAGCAGCTTAACTAGCCCAAGGAATCAGCCCCAGCATTTT.

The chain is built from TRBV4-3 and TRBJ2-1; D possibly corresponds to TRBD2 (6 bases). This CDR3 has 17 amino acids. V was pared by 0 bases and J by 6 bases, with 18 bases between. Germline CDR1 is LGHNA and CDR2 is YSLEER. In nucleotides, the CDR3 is TGCGCCAGCAGCCAAGAAAGCGGAACGGGAGCTCTCAATGAGCAGTTCTTC. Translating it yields CASSQESGTGALNEQFF.